Presented here are 32 T cell receptor beta chains from one specimen sequenced in a study of PD-1 blockade in classical Hodgkin lymphoma. The data were produced by immunoSEQ multiplex PCR, yet TCRdb's version contains in-frame clones alone and is incomplete. The sample has more than 25,000 clones, about 78% seen once. Brentuximab vedotin exposure varied, and every patient relapsed after autologous stem cell transplantation. The sequenced sample was peripheral blood mononuclear cells (PBMCs), obtained before the second cycle of nivolumab. These receptors were obtained from a human donor with classical Hodgkin lymphoma.

The chain joins TRBV6-5 to TRBJ2-7; TRBD2 matches 10 bases. With 5 bases clipped from V and 0 bases from J, the junction kept 4 bases outside the gene matches. The germline CDR1 and CDR2 sequences are MNHEY and SVGAGI. The CDR3 is 15 amino acids. Here the CDR3 reads CASSRASGGSYEQYF. DNA for the CDR3: TGTGCCAGCAGTAGGGCTAGCGGGGGCTCCTACGAGCAGTACTTC.

This clone has a single count. This rearrangement joins TRBV19 to TRBJ2-7; D might be TRBD1 or TRBD2, each matching 5 bases. V gave up 3 bases and J gave up 2 bases, with 14 bases separating them. The CDR3 length is 15 residues. Germline V lookup: CDR1 LNHDA, CDR2 SQIVND (reference sequence). In DNA form, the CDR3 reads TGTGCCAGTAGTATTGGGGGTATGAAGACCTACGAGCAGTACTTC. Protein product: CASSIGGMKTYEQYF.

V is TRBV5-1 and J is TRBJ2-1; D uncertain. CDR1 is SGHRS, CDR2 YFSETQ, per germline. This CDR3 has 11 amino acids. Trimming pared 1 base from V and 4 bases from J, leaving 0 bases between. CDR3 sequence (DNA): TGCGCCAGCAGCTTGTACAATGAGCAGTTCTTC. Protein product: CASSLYNEQFF.

This rearrangement joins TRBV7-2 to TRBJ1-5; the match to TRBD1 covers 8 bases. Germline V gene lookup returns CDR1 SGHTA and CDR2 FQGNSA. The CDR3 contains 15 residues. V was pared by 4 bases and J by 7 bases, with 9 bases of the junction left unmatched. This CDR3 is CASSSQGQGGQPQHF. The CDR3 DNA is TGTGCCAGCAGCTCTCAAGGACAGGGCGGGCAGCCCCAGCATTTT.

Worth noting for this clone: The same CDR3 arises from other DNA sequences in this sample as well. V usage is TRBV9 and J usage is TRBJ2-1; D remains ambiguous. The V end was cut by 0 bases, the J end by 0 bases, with 10 bases between. This CDR3 spans 16 amino acids. CDR1 is SGDLS and CDR2 is YYNGEE in the germline V gene. The CDR3 region is CASSVATTSSYNEQFF. The CDR3 DNA follows: TGTGCCAGCAGCGTAGCTACGACCAGCTCCTACAATGAGCAGTTCTTC.

The chain links TRBV7-2 to TRBJ2-3; D ambiguous. The V end lost 1 base, the J end lost 4 bases, and 12 bases lay between the germline ends. The CDR3 is made up of 15 amino acids. In germline, CDR1 is SGHTA, CDR2 FQGNSA. This chain's CDR3 is CASSLGIGFSDTQYF. DNA for the CDR3: TGTGCCAGCAGCTTAGGGATTGGGTTTTCAGATACGCAGTATTTT.

The chain is built from TRBV7-2 and TRBJ1-2; D is possibly TRBD1 (5 bases). V was pared by 5 bases and J by 4 bases, with 17 bases between. Per germline, CDR1 SGHTA and CDR2 FQGNSA. This CDR3 is 15 amino acids long. CDR3 bases: TGTGCCAGCAGCCTTACCCATCGGGGGAGCTATGGCTACACCTTC. The encoded protein is CASSLTHRGSYGYTF.

This chain joins TRBV18 and TRBJ2-7; TRBD1 might be the D (5 bases). The length of the CDR3 is 11 residues. Germline V gives CDR1 KGHSH, CDR2 LQKENI. The V gene lost 5 bases and the J gene lost 3 bases, with 5 bases spanning the gap. Here the CDR3 reads CASSTGYEQYF. In DNA, the CDR3 is TGTGCCAGCTCAACAGGCTACGAGCAGTACTTC.

CDR3 sequence: CATSRDRGREQYF. DNA for the CDR3: TGTGCCACCAGCAGAGATCGGGGGCGGGAGCAGTACTTC. The V and J genes are TRBV15 and TRBJ2-7; D may correspond to TRBD1 or TRBD2 (6 bases each). Trimming removed 0 bases from V and 7 bases from J, with 10 bases in between. The CDR3 has 13 amino acids. The V gene's germline CDR1 is LNHNV and CDR2 YYDKDF (reference sequence).

This chain uses TRBV7-2 with TRBJ1-2; no firm D call. Germline CDR1 reads SGHTA; CDR2 reads FQGNSA. The CDR3 covers 14 residues. V lost 5 bases to trimming and J lost 4 bases, with 14 bases between them. Written as DNA, the CDR3 is TGTGCCAGCAGCCTCTCGGGAGTTTTCTATGGCTACACCTTC. The encoded protein is CASSLSGVFYGYTF.

Remarks on this clone: One end of the junction fails to match germline, which may point to a read error. V gene TRBV7-7 combines with J gene TRBJ1-2; D is undetermined. Germline V gene lookup returns CDR1 SSHAT and CDR2 FNYEAQ (reference sequence). The CDR3 totals 17 residues. This CDR3 reads CASSLVNGRDSNYGYTF. In DNA, the CDR3 is TGTGCTAGCAGCTTAGTTAACGGAAGGGATTCTAACTATGGCTACACCTTC.

The chain joins TRBV11-3 to TRBJ1-1; D not resolved. In germline, CDR1 is SGHNT, CDR2 YENEEA. The CDR3 totals 13 residues. The germline V and J ends were trimmed by 3 bases and 3 bases, with 8 bases remaining between them. CDR3 coding DNA: TGTGCCAGCAGCTTGTCAGCTTACACTGAAGCTTTCTTT. This gives the protein CASSLSAYTEAFF.

The chain recombines TRBV4-3 with TRBJ2-7; TRBD2 matches at 8 bases. The CDR3 extends over 17 amino acids. V dropped 2 bases and J dropped 2; count of bases not matched to a gene: 11. The germline gives CDR1 LGHNA, CDR2 YSLEER. CDR3 sequence: CASSQFGARGGTYEQYF. The CDR3 DNA follows: TGCGCCAGCAGCCAATTTGGGGCCCGGGGGGGAACCTACGAGCAGTACTTC.

This chain links TRBV4-3 with TRBJ2-2, with 8 nucleotides matching TRBD1. Germline V gene lookup returns CDR1 LGHNA and CDR2 YSLEER. V lost 0 bases to trimming and J lost 3 bases; unmatched junction nucleotides: 3. The CDR3 runs 16 residues. The CDR3 reads CASSQEGQGDTGELFF. CDR3 bases: TGCGCCAGCAGCCAAGAAGGACAGGGAGACACCGGGGAGCTGTTTTTT.

J is TRBJ1-2 and V is TRBV11-2; 8 positions match TRBD1. This CDR3 spans 15 amino acids. Germline trimming cut 2 bases from V and 2 bases from J; bases unmatched to any gene: 4. Germline V gene sequence: CDR1 SGHAT, CDR2 FQNNGV. This CDR3 is CASSLTTGANYGYTF. CDR3 sequence (DNA): TGTGCCAGCAGCTTAACGACAGGGGCGAACTATGGCTACACCTTC.

The rearrangement links TRBV7-8 to TRBJ2-2; TRBD2 matches at 7 bases. The V and J ends lost 2 bases and 2 bases, in that order; junction bases with no gene match: 11. The germline V gene encodes CDR1 SGHVS and CDR2 FQNEAQ. The CDR3 runs to 18 residues. CDR3 DNA: TGTGCCAGCAGCTTACGGGCTAGCGGCGTCGTTAACACCGGGGAGCTGTTTTTT. Amino acid sequence: CASSLRASGVVNTGELFF.

The chain joins TRBV10-3 to TRBJ2-3; no reliable D call. This CDR3 region has 13 residues. The germline gives CDR1 ENHRY, CDR2 SYGVKD. Trimming removed 7 bases from V and 2 bases from J, with 10 bases in between. The CDR3 coding sequence is TGTGCCATCACCTCGGACGACACAGATACGCAGTATTTT. Protein sequence: CAITSDDTDTQYF.

The rearrangement links TRBV30 to TRBJ2-4, with 9 nucleotides matching TRBD1. Trimming cost V 5 bases and J 7 bases; bases outside gene matches: 6. CDR1 and CDR2 (germline): GTSNPN, SVGIG (reference sequence). CDR3 size: 13 residues. CDR3 DNA sequence: TGTGCCTGGGGGACAGGGTTCGGGAACATTCAGTACTTC. As protein: CAWGTGFGNIQYF.

This chain links TRBV2 with TRBJ2-4, with D unclear. The germline CDR1 and CDR2 sequences are SNHLY and FYNNEI. V lost 4 bases and J lost 9, with 13 bases in between. The CDR3 totals 13 residues. DNA for the CDR3: TGTGCCAGCAGTGCCCTCTCCGTCGGCATTCAGTACTTC. Translated, it gives CASSALSVGIQYF.

This chain uses TRBV27 with TRBJ1-5, with D perhaps TRBD1 (6 bases). Germline CDR1 and CDR2: MNHEY and SMNVEV (reference sequence). V was shortened by 3 bases and J by 2 bases, with 17 bases between the two germline ends. This CDR3 spans 17 amino acids. The CDR3 bases are TGTGCCAGCAGTTTCGGCAGGGGCGGGTACGGCAATCAGCCCCAGCATTTT. Its translation: CASSFGRGGYGNQPQHF.

The gene calls are TRBV19 and TRBJ2-5; TRBD1 matches at 9 bases. The junction had 10 bases not matched to a gene; V was cut back by 6 bases and J by 5 bases. The CDR3 is made up of 15 amino acids. CDR1 is LNHDA and CDR2 is SQIVND in the germline V gene (reference sequence). The chain's CDR3 is CASSLQGATQETQYF. The CDR3 DNA sequence: TGTGCCAGTAGCCTACAGGGGGCGACTCAGGAGACCCAGTACTTC. Combining the CDR3 with reference TRBV19 and TRBJ2-5 gives the whole variable domain DGGITQSPKYLFRKEGQNVTLSCEQNLNHDAMYWYRQDPGQGLRLIYYSQIVNDFQKGDIAEGYSVSREKKESFPLTVTSAQKNPTAFYLCASSLQGATQETQYFGPGTRLLVL.

This clone was counted a single time. The chain is built from TRBV7-7 and TRBJ2-1, with 7 bases identical to TRBD2. Trimming cost V 5 bases and J 7 bases; bases outside gene matches: 11. This CDR3 is built from 15 residues. Germline V gives CDR1 SSHAT, CDR2 FNYEAQ (reference sequence). The CDR3 is CASSRVWGGANEQFF. DNA of the CDR3: TGTGCCAGCAGCCGAGTTTGGGGAGGGGCTAATGAGCAGTTCTTC.

This chain links TRBV6-5 with TRBJ1-1; tentatively, D is TRBD1 (5 bases). Per germline, CDR1 MNHEY and CDR2 SVGAGI. V shed 6 bases and J shed 3 bases, with 11 bases lying between them. This CDR3 has 13 residues. CDR3 in DNA: TGTGCCAGCAGCACGGGGCAATACACTGAAGCTTTCTTT. Translated, it gives CASSTGQYTEAFF.

The CDR3 bases are TGTGCCAGCAGCTTGGATAGGAACACTGAAGCTTTCTTT. Its translation: CASSLDRNTEAFF. The rearrangement links TRBV5-4 to TRBJ1-1; D is undetermined. Trimming shortened V by 0 bases and J by 1 base, and 4 bases separated the two germline ends. The CDR3 contains 13 residues. Germline loops: CDR1 SGHNT, CDR2 YYREEE (reference sequence).

The J gene is TRBJ2-3, the V gene TRBV4-2, with TRBD2 matching over 10 bases. This CDR3 contains 16 residues. Germline lookup yields CDR1 LGHNA and CDR2 YNFKEQ. J lost 5 bases, V lost 0 bases, and 5 bases had no gene match. The chain's CDR3 is CASSQDGAGGGDTQYF. CDR3 in DNA: TGTGCCAGCAGCCAAGATGGAGCGGGGGGGGGAGATACGCAGTATTTT.

This rearrangement joins TRBV9 to TRBJ2-3; 11 nucleotides match TRBD2. CDR3 size: 15 residues. Germline values: CDR1 SGDLS, CDR2 YYNGEE. V lost 4 bases and J lost 3; bases outside the gene matches: 4. The CDR3 DNA is TGTGCCAGCAGCCTTACTAGCGGGGGAACAGATACGCAGTATTTT. This gives the protein CASSLTSGGTDTQYF.

The CDR3 here is CASSPWTGGGETQYF. The DNA of the CDR3 is TGTGCCAGCAGCCCTTGGACAGGGGGCGGGGAGACCCAGTACTTC. J is TRBJ2-5 and V is TRBV11-3, with 11 bases matching TRBD1. The CDR3 consists of 15 residues. Germline lookup yields CDR1 SGHNT and CDR2 YENEEA. J lost 5 bases, V lost 5 bases, and 7 bases had no gene match.

The rearrangement uses TRBV5-4 and TRBJ2-1; TRBD1 or TRBD2 may be the D gene (5 bases each). V was cut by 4 bases and J by 10 bases, with 15 bases left in between. Per the germline V gene, CDR1 is SGHNT and CDR2 is YYREEE (reference sequence). CDR3 length: 13 residues. This CDR3 is CASSTGQRGEQFF. The CDR3 nucleotides are TGTGCCAGCAGCACCGGGCAGAGGGGCGAGCAGTTCTTC.

This sequence joins TRBV9 and TRBJ1-5; TRBD1 is a possible D gene (5 bases). Germline CDR1 is SGDLS and CDR2 is YYNGEE. V was pared by 0 bases and J by 2 bases, with 9 bases between. The CDR3 contains 15 residues. CDR3 nucleotides: TGTGCCAGCAGCGTAGGGGGACCCGGCAATCAGCCCCAGCATTTT. It translates to CASSVGGPGNQPQHF.

The rearrangement uses TRBV12-5 and TRBJ1-4; TRBD1 is a possible D gene (5 bases). CDR1 and CDR2 from the germline V gene are LGHNT and FRNRAP. The V gene lost 3 bases and the J gene lost 0 bases, with 11 bases spanning the gap. CDR3 length equals 16 residues. The CDR3 nucleotides read TGTGCTAGTGGTTTAACAGGCATCGCAACTAATGAAAAACTGTTTTTT. Translated, it gives CASGLTGIATNEKLFF.

CDR3 coding DNA: TGTGCCAGCAGCCCGAATGATGCGAACACCGGGGAGCTGTTTTTT. Translated, it gives CASSPNDANTGELFF. V and J are TRBV7-3 and TRBJ2-2; no definite D call. The CDR3 runs to 15 residues. V was cut by 5 bases and J by 0 bases, with 10 bases left in between. Germline CDR1 reads SGHTA; CDR2 reads FQGTGA.

Only one count was recorded for this clone. J is TRBJ1-5 and V is TRBV19; D unclear. There are 16 residues in the CDR3. V was pared by 9 bases and J by 0 bases, with 18 bases between. Germline CDR1 and CDR2: LNHDA and SQIVND (reference sequence). The CDR3 sequence: CASGPIGTNSNQPQHF. As DNA, the CDR3 is TGTGCCAGCGGGCCCATTGGAACCAATAGCAATCAGCCCCAGCATTTT.